Each of the 27 T cell receptor beta chains below was sequenced from the same sample in a study of regulatory dendritic cells for organ transplantation. Their recognized antigens are unknown. Measured with immunoSEQ multiplex PCR; TCRdb has only the in-frame clones, and not every one. This sample yields approximately 9,300 clones, of which approximately 80% are seen a single time; under 3% belongs to the top ten. Sorted subsets were CFSE-labeled and cultured less than six days with allogeneic dendritic cells. The sequencing input was memory CD4+ T cells from blood cultured with dendritic cells. Stated subset: CD45RO+ memory T cells. These TCRs come from a human donor in good health.

V gene TRBV5-4 combines with J gene TRBJ2-5; 8 bases align to TRBD2. The CDR3 has 17 residues. Germline CDR1 reads SGHNT; CDR2 reads YYREEE (reference sequence). The V gene end was trimmed by 4 bases and the J gene end by 2 bases; junction bases not matched to a gene: 13. CDR3: CASSLPDRGGRQETQYF. Here the CDR3 DNA reads TGTGCCAGCAGCCTACCTGACCGGGGGGGCCGACAAGAGACCCAGTACTTC.

The chain is built from TRBV5-1 and TRBJ2-1, with TRBD2 identical over 11 bases. CDR3 length: 17 residues. CDR1 is SGHRS and CDR2 is YFSETQ in the germline V gene. Trimming removed 6 bases from V and 3 bases from J; junction bases left unmatched: 11. The CDR3 sequence is CASTTSGTSDFYNEQFF. Written as DNA, the CDR3 is TGCGCCAGCACGACTAGCGGGACTTCGGACTTCTACAATGAGCAGTTCTTC.

This chain links TRBV27 with TRBJ1-5; TRBD1 matches at 9 bases. Germline lookup yields CDR1 MNHEY and CDR2 SMNVEV (reference sequence). The junction had 11 bases not matched to a gene; V was cut back by 5 bases and J by 9 bases. The CDR3 is 15 residues long. Written as DNA, the CDR3 is TGTGCCAGCAGTCCGGGACAGGGTAATACGTCGCCCCAGCATTTT. Encoded protein: CASSPGQGNTSPQHF.

The CDR3 is CASSEGLAGGPETQYF. As DNA, the CDR3 is TGTGCCAGCAGCGAGGGACTAGCGGGGGGGCCTGAGACCCAGTACTTC. The chain has TRBV5-4 and TRBJ2-5; 16 positions match TRBD2. The CDR3 consists of 16 residues. The trim removed 4 bases at V and 5 bases at J, leaving 5 bases unmatched. CDR1 is SGHNT and CDR2 is YYREEE in the germline V gene (reference sequence). The full variable domain, its missing parts supplied by reference TRBV5-4 and TRBJ2-5, is ETGVTQSPTHLIKTRGQQVTLRCSSQSGHNTVSWYQQALGQGPQFIFQYYREEENGRGNFPPRFSGLQFPNYSSELNVNALELDDSALYLCASSEGLAGGPETQYFGPGTRLLVL.

The V gene is TRBV5-1, the J gene TRBJ2-5; D tentatively reads TRBD1 or TRBD2 (6 bases each). The DNA end is more similar to TRBJ2-7, so the J call may be wrong. The CDR3 covers 15 residues. CDR1 is SGHRS, CDR2 YFSETQ, per germline. The CDR3 reads CASSYGGGVGNEQYF. In nucleotides, the CDR3 is TGCGCCAGCAGCTACGGGGGCGGAGTGGGAAACGAGCAGTACTTC.

J is TRBJ2-2 and V is TRBV12-5, with D unclear. Germline V lookup: CDR1 LGHNT, CDR2 FRNRAP. CDR3 length: 16 residues. V was trimmed by 2 bases and J by 1 base, leaving 11 bases between them. This CDR3 reads CASGLNVGENTGELFF. CDR3 DNA: TGTGCTAGTGGTTTGAATGTTGGGGAGAACACCGGGGAGCTGTTTTTT.

The chain links TRBV4-3 to TRBJ2-2, with a possible D match to TRBD1 (5 bases). CDR1 and CDR2 from the germline V gene are LGHNA and YSLEER. The CDR3 loop spans 15 amino acids. Deletions cut 0 bases from V and 6 bases from J, with 11 bases between. DNA for the CDR3: TGCGCCAGCAGCCAAGATCTGACAGCCCCCGGGGAGCTGTTTTTT. This encodes CASSQDLTAPGELFF.

In this sample, this clone turned up a few times. This sequence joins TRBV7-9 and TRBJ1-1; the match to TRBD1 covers 7 bases. Trimming cost V 6 bases and J 7 bases; bases outside gene matches: 14. Germline CDR1 is SEHNR and CDR2 is FQNEAQ (reference sequence). The CDR3 runs to 15 residues. CDR3 coding DNA: TGTGCCAGCAGGCGTATAGGGGGCGGGCGGGATGAAGCTTTCTTT. Its translation is CASRRIGGGRDEAFF. Together with reference TRBV7-9 and TRBJ1-1, the CDR3 gives the full variable domain: DTGVSQNPRHKITKRGQNVTFRCDPISEHNRLYWYRQTLGQGPEFLTYFQNEAQLEKSRLLSDRFSAERPKGSFSTLEIQRTEQGDSAMYLCASRRIGGGRDEAFFGQGTRLTVV.

V is TRBV27 and J is TRBJ2-1, with TRBD2 identical over 13 bases. V gave up 5 bases and J gave up 9 bases; unmatched junction bases: 10. Looked up from germline, CDR1 is MNHEY and CDR2 is SMNVEV (reference sequence). The CDR3 extends over 16 amino acids. DNA for the CDR3: TGTGCCAGCAGTCCCCCCGGGACTAGCGGGGTTAGTGAGCAGTTCTTC. This encodes CASSPPGTSGVSEQFF.

This chain links TRBV28 with TRBJ1-2; no clear D gene. Per germline, CDR1 MDHEN and CDR2 SYDVKM. This CDR3 has 12 residues. V gave up 5 bases and J gave up 3 bases, with 7 bases separating them. The CDR3 loop reads CASSREYYGYTF. CDR3 DNA sequence: TGTGCCAGCAGTCGGGAGTACTATGGCTACACCTTC.

A few counts support this clone. The chain uses TRBV7-6 and TRBJ2-7, with D tentatively TRBD2 (5 bases). The CDR3 consists of 17 residues. Germline V gene lookup returns CDR1 SGHVS and CDR2 FNYEAQ. The ends were cut back, 5 bases at V and 2 bases at J, with 22 bases in the middle. The DNA for the CDR3 is TGTGCCAGCAGCCCCACCCATAGCGCCGACCTAACCTACGAGCAGTACTTC. Protein product: CASSPTHSADLTYEQYF.

The V and J genes are TRBV12-5 and TRBJ2-5, with 9 bases that match TRBD1. This CDR3 has 13 amino acids. CDR1 is LGHNT and CDR2 is FRNRAP in the germline V gene. With V trimmed by 9 bases and J by 1 base, 3 bases remained unmatched. This chain's CDR3 is CASRDRVQETQYF. Written as DNA, the CDR3 is TGTGCTAGCCGGGACAGGGTCCAAGAGACCCAGTACTTC.

The chain couples TRBV2 to TRBJ2-1; 7 bases align to TRBD2. The CDR3 is 16 residues long. The ends lost 2 bases at V and 7 bases at J; junction bases unmatched: 11. The germline gives CDR1 SNHLY, CDR2 FYNNEI. The CDR3 DNA is TGTGCCAGCAGTGAATCTGGCGGGAGTATCGCGAATGAGCAGTTCTTC. It translates to CASSESGGSIANEQFF.

V is TRBV18 and J is TRBJ1-1; D unresolved. Germline lookup yields CDR1 KGHSH and CDR2 LQKENI. V lost 3 bases and J lost 11, with 19 bases in between. The CDR3 length is 14 residues. This chain's CDR3 is CASSPDQEALLAFF. CDR3 coding DNA: TGTGCCAGCTCACCCGATCAGGAGGCACTTTTGGCTTTCTTT.

This clone was observed a handful of times. The chain recombines TRBV11-2 with TRBJ2-5; perhaps D is TRBD1 or TRBD2 (6 bases each). This CDR3 has 13 amino acids. Germline lookup yields CDR1 SGHAT and CDR2 FQNNGV. Trimming left V 6 bases short and J 3 bases short, with 11 bases between. In DNA, the CDR3 is TGTGCCAGCAGTAGGGGGGAAAAAGAGACCCAGTACTTC. This sequence encodes CASSRGEKETQYF.

The chain uses TRBV28 and TRBJ2-1; D may correspond to TRBD1 or TRBD2 (5 bases each). Trimming took 4 bases from V and 8 from J, leaving 21 bases between them. CDR1 MDHEN and CDR2 SYDVKM come from the germline V gene. The CDR3 spans 16 residues. In DNA, the CDR3 is TGTGCCAGCAGTTCTTACACAGGTCGAGGGGTACATGAGCAGTTCTTC. This gives the protein CASSSYTGRGVHEQFF.

In this sample, this clone turned up once. The chain recombines TRBV27 with TRBJ2-3, with a tentative D call TRBD1 (5 bases). In germline, CDR1 is MNHEY, CDR2 SMNVEV (reference sequence). The CDR3 consists of 15 residues. Trimming pared 1 base from V and 4 bases from J, leaving 12 bases between. As DNA, the CDR3 is TGTGCCAGCAGTTTATTATCAGGGAATTCAGATACGCAGTATTTT. It is translated as CASSLLSGNSDTQYF.

J is TRBJ2-1 and V is TRBV9; TRBD2 matches 10 bases. V was pared by 0 bases and J by 6 bases, with 12 bases of the junction left unmatched. The CDR3 runs to 18 residues. Germline CDR1 is SGDLS and CDR2 is YYNGEE. Here the CDR3 reads CASSVALAGSSLPNEQFF. The CDR3 DNA reads TGTGCCAGCAGCGTAGCACTAGCGGGATCTTCCCTCCCCAATGAGCAGTTCTTC.

The J gene is TRBJ2-2, the V gene TRBV7-2, with D possibly TRBD1 on 5 matching bases. V lost 0 bases to trimming and J lost 4 bases, with 9 bases between them. Germline lookup yields CDR1 SGHTA and CDR2 FQGNSA. The CDR3 contains 15 residues. This CDR3 reads CASSLARVATGELFF. In DNA form, the CDR3 reads TGTGCCAGCAGCTTAGCCAGGGTGGCCACCGGGGAGCTGTTTTTT.

The CDR3 bases are TGTGCCAGCAGCTTAGGTGGTTGGGAGAATGAGCAGTTCTTC. This encodes CASSLGGWENEQFF. The rearrangement links TRBV7-6 to TRBJ2-1, with D tentatively TRBD2 (5 bases). Trimming stripped 1 base from V and 7 bases from J, with 11 bases between. The CDR3 sequence is 14 residues long. Germline V gene sequence: CDR1 SGHVS, CDR2 FNYEAQ.

This rearrangement joins TRBV20-1 to TRBJ2-7; D unclear. V lost 3 bases and J 3 bases, leaving 6 bases between the germline ends. This CDR3 comprises 11 residues. CDR1 is DFQATT and CDR2 is SNEGSKA in the germline V gene (reference sequence). The chain's CDR3 is CSASNNYEQYF. Written as DNA, the CDR3 is TGCAGTGCTAGCAATAACTACGAGCAGTACTTC.

The chain joins TRBV19 to TRBJ2-2; TRBD1 matches 9 bases. Germline V gives CDR1 LNHDA, CDR2 SQIVND (reference sequence). Trimming at V came to 5 bases and at J to 13 bases, leaving 14 bases not matched to a gene. This CDR3 comprises 15 residues. The CDR3 sequence: CASSSTGQGYVVLFF. The CDR3 DNA is TGTGCCAGTAGTTCGACGGGACAGGGTTATGTGGTGCTGTTTTTT.

V and J are TRBV5-1 and TRBJ2-3, with D maybe TRBD2 (6 bases). CDR3 length equals 14 residues. V was clipped by 3 bases and J by 6 bases, with 14 bases between them. Germline CDR1 reads SGHRS; CDR2 reads YFSETQ. The CDR3 region is CASSYTTSSDTQYF. CDR3 in DNA: TGCGCCAGCAGCTACACGACTAGTTCGGATACGCAGTATTTT.

The chain has TRBV30 and TRBJ1-2; D is possibly TRBD1 (5 bases). This CDR3 is built from 12 residues. Between the trimmed V and J ends, which lost 3 bases and 8 bases, there was a span of 13 bases. Germline CDR1 GTSNPN, CDR2 SVGIG (reference sequence). CDR3 amino acids: CAWSQGSRGYTF. CDR3 in DNA: TGTGCCTGGAGCCAGGGCTCAAGGGGCTACACCTTC.

The gene calls are TRBV5-1 and TRBJ2-7; the D gene could be TRBD1 or TRBD2 (5 bases each). Germline loops: CDR1 SGHRS, CDR2 YFSETQ. V was trimmed by 3 bases and J by 4 bases, leaving 17 bases between them. This CDR3 region has 15 residues. CDR3 region: CASSWTGTAVYEQYF. CDR3 coding DNA: TGCGCCAGCAGCTGGACCGGGACGGCGGTTTACGAGCAGTACTTC.

This clone was detected once. CDR3 nucleotides: TGTGCCAGCAGTGACGGGACAGACACCGGGGAGCTGTTTTTT. Translating it yields CASSDGTDTGELFF. V usage is TRBV6-4 and J usage is TRBJ2-2; TRBD1 agrees at 7 bases. CDR3 length: 14 residues. Unmatched junction bases numbered 0, after V lost 2 bases and J lost 3 bases. Germline V gene lookup returns CDR1 MRHNA and CDR2 SNTAGT.

J is TRBJ2-7 and V is TRBV7-2, with 15 bases that match TRBD2. The CDR3 extends over 16 amino acids. Germline CDR1 is SGHTA and CDR2 is FQGNSA. The junction had 7 bases not matched to a gene; V was cut back by 2 bases and J by 8 bases. The DNA of the CDR3 is TGTGCCAGCAGCTTAACCTCTGGGACTAGCGGGAGGCAGCAGTACTTC. Encoded protein: CASSLTSGTSGRQQYF. Supplemented by reference TRBV7-2 and TRBJ2-7, the full variable domain reads GAGVSQSPSNKVTEKGKDVELRCDPISGHTALYWYRQSLGQGLEFLIYFQGNSAPDKSGLPSDRFSAERTGGSVSTLTIQRTQQEDSAVYLCASSLTSGTSGRQQYFGPGTRLTVT.